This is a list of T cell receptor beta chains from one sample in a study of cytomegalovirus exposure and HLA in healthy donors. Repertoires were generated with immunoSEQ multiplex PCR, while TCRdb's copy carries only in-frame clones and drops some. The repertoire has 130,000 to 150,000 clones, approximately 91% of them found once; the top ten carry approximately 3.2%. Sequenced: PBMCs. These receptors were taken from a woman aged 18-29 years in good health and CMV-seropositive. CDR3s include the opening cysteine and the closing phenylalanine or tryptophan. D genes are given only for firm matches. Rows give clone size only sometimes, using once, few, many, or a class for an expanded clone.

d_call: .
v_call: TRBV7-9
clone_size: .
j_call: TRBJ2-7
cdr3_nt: TGTGCCAGCAGCTTGGGCAGCCGATACGAGCAGTACTTC
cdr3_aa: CASSLGSRYEQYF

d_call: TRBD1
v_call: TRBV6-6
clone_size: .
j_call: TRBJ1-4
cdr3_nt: TGTGCCAGCTCGGGGGAGTCAGGGGGCAAACTGTTTTTT
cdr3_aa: CASSGESGGKLFF

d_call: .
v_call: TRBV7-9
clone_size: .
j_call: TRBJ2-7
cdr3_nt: TGTGCCAGCAGCTTATCAGGGGTCCTATCCTACGAGCAGTACTTC
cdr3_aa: CASSLSGVLSYEQYF

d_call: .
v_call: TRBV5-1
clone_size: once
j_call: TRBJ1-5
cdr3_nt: TGCGCCAGCAGCTTAGGGAGGGGTCAGCCCCAGCATTTT
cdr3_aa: CASSLGRGQPQHF

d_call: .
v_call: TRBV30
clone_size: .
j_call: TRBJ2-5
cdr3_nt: TGTGCCTGGAGTGTACGACTTGGAGAGACCCAGTACTTC
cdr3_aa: CAWSVRLGETQYF

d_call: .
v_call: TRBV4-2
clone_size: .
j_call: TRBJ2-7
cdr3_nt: TGTGCCAGCAGCCAAGAAGGTAGCGCTTCAACCTACGAGCAGTACTTC
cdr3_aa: CASSQEGSASTYEQYF

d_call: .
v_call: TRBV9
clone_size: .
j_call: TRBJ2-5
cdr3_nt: TGTGCCAGCAGCGTAGGTCCAGGGGAGTTCGTGGAGACCCAGTACTTC
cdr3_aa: CASSVGPGEFVETQYF

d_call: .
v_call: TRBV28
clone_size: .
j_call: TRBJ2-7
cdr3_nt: TGTGCCAGCAGTGACCTGACAGGAAAGCGCGAGCAGTACTTC
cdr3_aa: CASSDLTGKREQYF

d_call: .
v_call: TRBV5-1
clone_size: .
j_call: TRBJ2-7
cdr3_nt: TGCGCCAGCAGCTTGGCACCAGACTACGAGCAGTACTTC
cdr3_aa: CASSLAPDYEQYF

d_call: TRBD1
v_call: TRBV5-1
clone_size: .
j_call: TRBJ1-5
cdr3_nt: TGCGCCAGCAGCTTGACAGGGGCGACCGGCCAGCCCCAGCATTTT
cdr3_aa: CASSLTGATGQPQHF

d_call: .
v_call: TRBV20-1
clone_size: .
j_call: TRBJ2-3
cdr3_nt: TGCAGTGCTAGAAGCGTAGATACGCAGTATTTT
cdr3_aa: CSARSVDTQYF

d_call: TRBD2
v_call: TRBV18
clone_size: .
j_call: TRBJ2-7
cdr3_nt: TGTGCCAGCTCACGTAATCGGGGGGATGGGGCCTACGAGCAGTACTTC
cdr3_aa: CASSRNRGDGAYEQYF

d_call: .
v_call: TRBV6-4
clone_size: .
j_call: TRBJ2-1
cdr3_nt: TGTGCCAGCAGTGACTCTAGCTCCCGAGGTGAGCAGTTCTTC
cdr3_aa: CASSDSSSRGEQFF

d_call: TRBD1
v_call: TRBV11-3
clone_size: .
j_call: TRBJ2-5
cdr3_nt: TGTGCCAGCAGCTTAGTGATTGGAGGACAGGGGGGACAGACCCAGTACTTC
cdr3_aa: CASSLVIGGQGGQTQYF

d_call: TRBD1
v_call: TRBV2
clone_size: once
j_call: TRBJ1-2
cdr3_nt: TGTGCCAGCAGCGAGGACAGGGAAAGGGGCTACACCTTC
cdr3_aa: CASSEDRERGYTF

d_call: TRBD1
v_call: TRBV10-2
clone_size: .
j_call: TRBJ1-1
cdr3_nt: TGCGCCAGCAGGGTAGGGACAGAGGGGAACACTGAAGCTTTCTTT
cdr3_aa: CASRVGTEGNTEAFF

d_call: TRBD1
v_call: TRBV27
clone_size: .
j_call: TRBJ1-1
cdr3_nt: TGTGCCAGCAGGGAACAGGGGGCCGGGAACACTGAAGCTTTCTTT
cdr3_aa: CASREQGAGNTEAFF

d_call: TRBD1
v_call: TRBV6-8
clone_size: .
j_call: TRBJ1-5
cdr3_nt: TGTGCCAGCAGTTACCCGGGACAGCAAACGCGCTATAGCAATCAGCCCCAGCATTTT
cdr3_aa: CASSYPGQQTRYSNQPQHF

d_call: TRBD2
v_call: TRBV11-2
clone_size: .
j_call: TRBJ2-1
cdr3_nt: TGTGCCAGCAGCTCTAGCGGGAGAGCCTACAATGAGCAGTTCTTC
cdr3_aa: CASSSSGRAYNEQFF

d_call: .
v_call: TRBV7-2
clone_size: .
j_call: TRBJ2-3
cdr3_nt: TGTGCCAGCAGCTTAGCTCAGTCCCGAGATACGCAGTATTTT
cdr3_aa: CASSLAQSRDTQYF

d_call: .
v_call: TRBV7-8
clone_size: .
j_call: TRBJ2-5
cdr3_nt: TGTGCCAGCAGGCCGGGACAAGAGACCCAGTACTTC
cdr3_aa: CASRPGQETQYF